A selection of T cell receptor beta chains follows, all from one sample in a study of T cell clones after liver transplantation. The protocol was immunoSEQ multiplex PCR, while the TCRdb copy is restricted to in-frame clones and leaves out a portion. The profile shows about 99,000 clones, around 84% of them singletons. The sequences come from CD4+ T cells from blood, collected approximately 50 months after liver transplant. These receptors were taken from a human patient who received a liver transplant. Some T cells may trace back to the graft donor. Each CDR3 is given with its conserved first and last residue. A D gene is named only where the DNA matches it firmly. Size tells how often a clone was seen (once, few, many) or the class of an expanded clone, and some rows leave it out.

TRBJ1-1 | TRBV5-4 | . | . | CASSLAEGDEAFF | TGTGCCAGCAGCTTGGCCGAAGGGGATGAAGCTTTCTTT
TRBJ2-2 | TRBV5-1 | few | TRBD1 | CASSRQGGEVAGELFF | TGCGCCAGCAGCCGACAGGGTGGGGAAGTGGCCGGGGAGCTGTTTTTT
TRBJ2-3 | TRBV19 | . | TRBD1 | CASSTNRGDTQYF | TGTGCCAGTAGTACAAACAGGGGTGATACGCAGTATTTT
TRBJ1-1 | TRBV5-4 | . | . | CASSSGALRGGNTEAFF | TGTGCCAGCAGCTCCGGGGCCCTTAGGGGGGGGAACACTGAAGCTTTCTTT
TRBJ2-7 | TRBV6-5 | . | TRBD1 | CASRDRGTGSYEQYF | TGTGCCAGCAGAGACAGGGGGACGGGCTCCTACGAGCAGTACTTC
TRBJ2-1 | TRBV25-1 | . | . | CASSERPGVDEQFF | TGTGCCAGCAGTGAGCGGCCCGGGGTCGATGAGCAGTTCTTC
TRBJ2-7 | TRBV6-1 | . | TRBD1 | CASNPGQGVYEQYF | TGTGCCAGCAATCCGGGACAGGGGGTGTACGAGCAGTACTTC
TRBJ2-3 | TRBV5-6 | . | . | CASSDGPATDTQYF | TGTGCCAGCAGCGACGGACCTGCCACAGATACGCAGTATTTT
TRBJ1-1 | TRBV2 | . | . | CASSERQANTEAFF | TGTGCCAGCAGTGAACGACAGGCGAACACTGAAGCTTTCTTT
TRBJ2-7 | TRBV2 | . | . | CASSEAPGTYEQYF | TGTGCCAGCAGTGAAGCGCCAGGCACCTACGAGCAGTACTTC
TRBJ1-5 | TRBV2 | . | TRBD1 | CASERDSFNQPQHF | TGTGCCAGCGAGCGGGACAGCTTCAATCAGCCCCAGCATTTT
TRBJ2-3 | TRBV7-2 | . | TRBD2 | CASSYLAGDSDTQYF | TGTGCCAGCAGCTATCTAGCGGGAGACTCAGATACGCAGTATTTT
TRBJ1-1 | TRBV7-2 | . | . | CASSPSGRWSTEAFF | TGTGCCAGCAGCCCCTCAGGGCGTTGGAGCACTGAAGCTTTCTTT
TRBJ1-1 | TRBV19 | . | TRBD1 | CASSITRGITYFEAFF | TGTGCCAGTAGTATTACCAGGGGGATAACTTATTTTGAAGCTTTCTTT
TRBJ2-5 | TRBV9 | . | . | CASSDREETQYF | TGTGCCAGCAGCGATAGAGAGGAGACCCAGTACTTC
TRBJ2-7 | TRBV28 | once | . | CASRPTGKWNEQYF | TGTGCCAGCAGACCAACAGGGAAATGGAACGAGCAGTACTTC
TRBJ2-3 | TRBV27 | once | . | CASSLRKTGNTDTQYF | TGTGCCAGCAGTTTAAGGAAAACGGGAAACACAGATACGCAGTATTTT
TRBJ2-1 | TRBV7-3 | . | . | CASSLGTPSLQFF | TGTGCCAGCAGCTTAGGGACCCCTTCCCTGCAGTTCTTC
TRBJ2-7 | TRBV14 | . | TRBD2 | CASSQELTSGGLKPEQYF | TGTGCCAGCAGCCAAGAACTGACTAGCGGGGGCCTAAAACCGGAGCAGTACTTC
TRBJ2-1 | TRBV28 | . | TRBD2 | CASSGTSGEIYNEQFF | TGTGCCAGCAGTGGAACGAGCGGGGAGATTTACAATGAGCAGTTCTTC
TRBJ2-2 | TRBV18 | once | . | CASSPSRLESRLQTGELFF | TGTGCCAGCTCCCCCTCCAGGTTAGAAAGTCGGCTACAAACCGGGGAGCTGTTTTTT
TRBJ2-3 | TRBV10-2 | once | . | CASSPGLTTDTQYF | TGCGCCAGCAGTCCCGGGCTAACCACAGATACGCAGTATTTT
TRBJ2-5 | TRBV4-3 | . | . | CASSRELKETQYF | TGCGCCAGCAGCCGGGAACTGAAAGAGACCCAGTACTTC
TRBJ2-5 | TRBV2 | many | TRBD1 | CASSGDRGFQETQYF | TGTGCCAGCAGCGGGGACAGGGGGTTCCAAGAGACCCAGTACTTC
TRBJ1-1 | TRBV18 | . | . | CASSPQLDTEAFF | TGTGCCAGCTCCCCACAGTTGGACACTGAAGCTTTCTTT
TRBJ1-6 | TRBV5-6 | few | . | CASSFGQINSPLHF | TGTGCCAGCAGCTTCGGACAGATTAATTCACCCCTCCACTTT
TRBJ1-1 | TRBV7-2 | . | . | CASSLTLGEAAFF | TGTGCCAGCAGCTTAACACTGGGTGAGGCGGCTTTCTTT
TRBJ2-1 | TRBV5-1 | . | TRBD2 | CASSTSGGAREQFF | TGCGCCAGCAGCACCAGCGGGGGGGCCAGAGAGCAGTTCTTC
TRBJ2-1 | TRBV5-1 | once | . | CASSLDRAGRNEQFF | TGCGCCAGCAGCCTGGACCGGGCAGGCCGCAATGAGCAGTTCTTC
TRBJ2-3 | TRBV10-3 | . | . | CAIMTPKQADTQYF | TGTGCCATCATGACCCCCAAGCAGGCGGATACGCAGTATTTT
TRBJ1-1 | TRBV5-4 | . | . | CASSLAGGLGLEAFF | TGTGCCAGCAGCTTGGCGGGGGGCCTTGGGCTTGAAGCTTTCTTT
TRBJ1-1 | TRBV2 | . | TRBD1 | CASTRTGGNTEAFF | TGTGCCAGCACCCGGACAGGGGGAAACACTGAAGCTTTCTTT
TRBJ2-5 | TRBV15 | . | TRBD2 | CATSPASGGTETQYF | TGTGCCACCAGTCCAGCCAGCGGGGGGACAGAGACCCAGTACTTC
TRBJ1-1 | TRBV11-2 | . | . | CASSPRWGGNTEAFF | TGTGCCAGCAGCCCCAGGTGGGGTGGGAACACTGAAGCTTTCTTT
TRBJ1-5 | TRBV10-2 | . | . | CASNANSNQPQHF | TGCGCCAGCAATGCGAATAGCAATCAGCCCCAGCATTTT
TRBJ2-5 | TRBV18 | . | . | CASSRALQETQYF | TGTGCCAGCTCACGGGCCCTCCAAGAGACCCAGTACTTC
TRBJ1-1 | TRBV12-5 | few | TRBD1 | CASGSGTGGPRQAFF | TGTGCTAGTGGTTCCGGGACAGGGGGGCCTCGTCAAGCTTTCTTT
TRBJ1-5 | TRBV7-2 | . | TRBD1 | CASSPDRTQPQHF | TGTGCCAGCAGCCCGGACAGGACTCAGCCCCAGCATTTT
TRBJ1-1 | TRBV5-1 | once | TRBD1 | CASSKEQGTVNTEAFF | TGCGCCAGCAGCAAAGAACAGGGGACAGTAAACACTGAAGCTTTCTTT
TRBJ1-2 | TRBV21-1 | few | . | CASSKDAPKEGYTF | TGTGCCAGCAGCAAAGACGCGCCCAAGGAAGGCTACACCTTC
TRBJ2-2 | TRBV15 | . | . | CATSQSRGPGELFF | TGTGCCACCAGCCAAAGTCGGGGGCCCGGGGAGCTGTTTTTT
TRBJ2-7 | TRBV2 | . | . | CASTILSYEQYF | TGTGCCAGCACAATACTATCCTACGAGCAGTACTTC
TRBJ2-7 | TRBV19 | . | . | CAPGIYEQYF | TGTGCCCCAGGGATATACGAGCAGTACTTC
TRBJ1-2 | TRBV19 | . | . | CASSMGWEAGVGYTF | TGTGCCAGTAGCATGGGGTGGGAGGCAGGAGTTGGCTACACCTTC
TRBJ2-2 | TRBV5-1 | . | . | CASSPPDTYTGELFF | TGCGCCAGCAGCCCTCCGGACACATACACCGGGGAGCTGTTTTTT
TRBJ2-7 | TRBV7-9 | . | . | CASSLPGSLREQYF | TGTGCCAGCAGCCTACCGGGGTCCCTCCGGGAGCAGTACTTC
TRBJ2-5 | TRBV27 | . | . | CASSPFLGQETQYF | TGTGCCAGCAGCCCTTTTCTAGGCCAAGAGACCCAGTACTTC
TRBJ1-2 | TRBV27 | . | . | CASSSGYGYTF | TGTGCCAGCAGTTCGGGGTATGGCTACACCTTC
TRBJ2-3 | TRBV20-1 | . | . | CSASSVDTQYF | TGCAGTGCCAGTTCAGTGGATACGCAGTATTTT
TRBJ2-2 | TRBV6-6 | . | . | CASSYSSRSNTGELFF | TGTGCCAGCAGTTACTCTTCCAGGTCGAACACCGGGGAGCTGTTTTTT
TRBJ2-3 | TRBV5-1 | . | TRBD1 | CASSWSDRVGTDTQYF | TGCGCCAGCAGCTGGAGCGACAGGGTGGGGACAGATACGCAGTATTTT
TRBJ2-5 | TRBV2 | . | . | CASSDRIAGRLETQYF | TGTGCCAGCAGTGATCGTATTGCGGGAAGATTAGAGACCCAGTACTTC
TRBJ1-1 | TRBV7-3 | . | . | CASSFALVTEAFF | TGTGCCAGCAGCTTCGCGTTAGTTACTGAAGCTTTCTTT
TRBJ1-2 | TRBV2 | . | . | CASSLPGQGHYGYTF | TGTGCCAGCAGCCTCCCGGGACAAGGGCACTATGGCTACACCTTC
TRBJ1-5 | TRBV12-5 | . | . | CASGAGILYQPQHF | TGTGCTAGTGGTGCGGGAATCCTATATCAGCCCCAGCATTTT
TRBJ1-2 | TRBV6-4 | . | . | CASSEWSGTDYGYTF | TGTGCCAGCAGTGAGTGGTCGGGAACGGACTATGGCTACACCTTC
TRBJ2-1 | TRBV18 | . | . | CASSPVRGEQFF | TGTGCCAGCTCACCGGTTCGGGGGGAGCAGTTCTTC
TRBJ2-7 | TRBV9 | . | . | CASSVVAEAYEQYF | TGTGCCAGCAGCGTAGTAGCCGAAGCCTACGAGCAGTACTTC
TRBJ2-7 | TRBV30 | . | . | CAWSPSRWEQYF | TGTGCCTGGAGTCCTAGCCGTTGGGAGCAGTACTTC